This entry lists 17 T cell receptor beta chains sequenced from one sample in a study of T cells in localized non-small cell lung cancer. Measured with immunoSEQ multiplex PCR; TCRdb has only the in-frame clones, and not every one. The table lists 35,000 to 40,000 clones, approximately 84% of them singletons, with about 6.4% in the top ten. The specimen comprised peripheral blood, sampled before any cancer treatment. Receptors originate from a man aged 35 to 70 with stage I lung adenocarcinoma.

The CDR3 coding sequence is TGTGCCAGCAGTTACCGGAGGTTAGGGGTCTATGGCTACACCTTC. Translating gives CASSYRRLGVYGYTF. This rearrangement joins TRBV6-5 to TRBJ1-2; a possible D gene is TRBD1 (5 bases). Germline V gene sequence: CDR1 MNHEY, CDR2 SVGAGI. Trimming left V 2 bases short and J 4 bases short, with 14 bases between. The CDR3 runs 15 residues.

The chain is built from TRBV5-4 and TRBJ2-1; tentatively, D is TRBD1 (6 bases). This CDR3 comprises 15 residues. Germline V gene lookup returns CDR1 SGHNT and CDR2 YYREEE (reference sequence). V shed 4 bases and J shed 0 bases, with 11 bases lying between them. The CDR3 nucleotides are TGTGCCAGCAGCCCCCAGGGGATCTCCTACAATGAGCAGTTCTTC. Encoded protein: CASSPQGISYNEQFF.

On this clone: The junction and the germline gene differ at one end; a read error may be behind it. The V gene is TRBV30, the J gene TRBJ2-1, with TRBD2 matching 10 bases. Germline lookup yields CDR1 GTSNPN and CDR2 SVGIG (reference sequence). This CDR3 region has 13 residues. CDR3 sequence reads: CSGRAVTYNEQFF. CDR3 sequence (DNA): TGCAGCGGGAGGGCCGTGACCTACAATGAGCAGTTCTTC.

The rearrangement links TRBV5-6 to TRBJ1-2; a possible D gene is TRBD1 (5 bases). Trimming shortened V by 4 bases and J by 2 bases, and 9 bases separated the two germline ends. Per the germline V gene, CDR1 is SGHDT and CDR2 is YYEEEE. The CDR3 runs 13 residues. CDR3 sequence (DNA): TGTGCCAGCAGCCCGGGACCGAACTATGGCTACACCTTC. As protein: CASSPGPNYGYTF.

The chain has TRBV5-1 and TRBJ2-7; D not resolved. The germline V gene encodes CDR1 SGHRS and CDR2 YFSETQ. V lost 0 bases and J lost 0, with 22 bases in between. This CDR3 is 19 amino acids long. CDR3 region: CASSLAAGPPYTSSYEQYF. The CDR3 DNA is TGCGCCAGCAGCTTGGCCGCCGGTCCTCCTTATACCAGCTCCTACGAGCAGTACTTC.

CDR3 in amino acids: CASSPDRTDTEAFF. CDR3 nucleotide sequence: TGTGCCAGCTCACCAGACAGGACGGACACTGAAGCTTTCTTT. The chain is built from TRBV18 and TRBJ1-1, with a possible D match to TRBD1 (6 bases). Between the trimmed V and J ends, which lost 2 bases and 3 bases, there was a span of 10 bases. Germline CDR1 reads KGHSH; CDR2 reads LQKENI. The CDR3 loop spans 14 amino acids.

Only one count was recorded for this clone. The chain combines TRBV7-2 with TRBJ2-7; TRBD2 matches 11 bases. V dropped 4 bases and J dropped 1; count of bases not matched to a gene: 3. CDR1 SGHTA and CDR2 FQGNSA come from the germline V gene. The CDR3 extends over 15 amino acids. CDR3 DNA sequence: TGTGCCAGCAGCTCCGGACTAGCGGGTTCCTACGAGCAGTACTTC. As protein: CASSSGLAGSYEQYF.

This chain joins TRBV9 and TRBJ2-1; 13 positions match TRBD2. Per germline, CDR1 SGDLS and CDR2 YYNGEE. V dropped 3 bases and J dropped 8; count of bases not matched to a gene: 5. This CDR3 has 15 residues. The DNA of the CDR3 is TGTGCCAGCAGCGAGGGGACTAGCGGGATCCATGAGCAGTTCTTC. Amino acid sequence: CASSEGTSGIHEQFF.

This clone showed up just a few times. One end of the junction varies from germline; a read error may be responsible. The chain recombines TRBV7-7 with TRBJ2-7; D gene ambiguous. Germline assignment: CDR1 SSHAT and CDR2 FNYEAQ (reference sequence). The CDR3 spans 15 residues. The CDR3 loop reads CASSLAKGITYEQYF. In DNA form, the CDR3 reads TGTGCTAGCAGCTTAGCTAAGGGAATTACTTACGAGCAGTACTTC.

This sequence joins TRBV9 and TRBJ2-5, with D unresolved. The CDR3 is 15 residues long. Trimming cost V 0 bases and J 4 bases, with 13 bases left between them. CDR1 is SGDLS, CDR2 YYNGEE, per germline. In DNA form, the CDR3 reads TGTGCCAGCAGCGTAGGCCAGTCGGACGGAGAGACCCAGTACTTC. Residues: CASSVGQSDGETQYF.

CDR3 protein: CASSIVVTGELFF. Written as DNA, the CDR3 is TGTGCCAGTAGTATAGTTGTCACCGGGGAGCTGTTTTTT. V and J are TRBV19 and TRBJ2-2; D uncertain. Germline-derived CDR1 and CDR2 are LNHDA and SQIVND (reference sequence). The CDR3 runs to 13 residues. With 1 base removed from V and 4 bases from J, the gap between germline ends came to 4 bases.

The chain carries TRBV19 and TRBJ1-4; 7 nucleotides agree with TRBD1. This CDR3 has 15 amino acids. Germline V gene lookup returns CDR1 LNHDA and CDR2 SQIVND (reference sequence). With V trimmed by 6 bases and J by 6 bases, 10 bases remained unmatched. As DNA, the CDR3 is TGTGCCAGTAGCCCCGGGACAGCGATCGATGAAAAACTGTTTTTT. Its translation: CASSPGTAIDEKLFF.

The chain has TRBV9 and TRBJ2-3; no firm D call. The CDR3 sequence is 14 residues long. Germline V gene lookup returns CDR1 SGDLS and CDR2 YYNGEE. Trimming shortened V by 0 bases and J by 1 base, and 6 bases separated the two germline ends. CDR3 bases: TGTGCCAGCAGCGTAGGGCAGCGCACAGATACGCAGTATTTT. It yields the protein CASSVGQRTDTQYF.

The chain has TRBV11-2 and TRBJ1-1, with D possibly being TRBD1 (5 bases). Germline lookup yields CDR1 SGHAT and CDR2 FQNNGV. The CDR3 length is 15 residues. With 1 base removed from V and 12 bases from J, the gap between germline ends came to 21 bases. The CDR3 DNA reads TGTGCCAGCAGCTTAGGGGGGTTTGGATTTGGAGAATCTTTCTTT. This encodes CASSLGGFGFGESFF.

This sequence joins TRBV20-1 and TRBJ2-1; D unresolved. This CDR3 has 11 amino acids. V gave up 4 bases and J gave up 10 bases, with 11 bases separating them. CDR1 and CDR2 from the germline V gene are DFQATT and SNEGSKA (reference sequence). This chain's CDR3 is CSAIPSREQFF. CDR3 coding DNA: TGCAGTGCTATTCCGTCCCGCGAGCAGTTCTTC.

V gene TRBV27 combines with J gene TRBJ2-3; TRBD1 might be the D (5 bases). The CDR3 is 15 amino acids. Trimming removed 4 bases at V and 0 bases at J, with 11 bases between. The germline CDR1 and CDR2 sequences are MNHEY and SMNVEV (reference sequence). CDR3 nucleotide sequence: TGTGCCAGCAGTTACCAGACAGCCAGCACAGATACGCAGTATTTT. Translated, it gives CASSYQTASTDTQYF.

The CDR3 DNA is TGTGCCAGCAGCTTAGGTCAGGGGGTAATCAATGAGCAGTTCTTC. It yields the protein CASSLGQGVINEQFF. This chain connects TRBV7-6 to TRBJ2-1; TRBD1 agrees at 7 bases. Germline values: CDR1 SGHVS, CDR2 FNYEAQ. V gave up 1 base and J gave up 6 bases; unmatched junction bases: 6. This CDR3 region has 15 residues.